The T cell receptor (beta chain) under discussion was sequenced for a study of T cells expressing NK-cell markers. At the level of the study: The TCR beta repertoires were obtained from sorted CD3+CD56+NKG2C+, CD3+CD56+NKG2C- and CD3+CD56-NKG2C+ T cells. Just one sequenced donor of eight was HCMV-seronegative, while seven were seropositive.

TCRdb reanalyzed the 5' RACE reads and collapses them to one entry per CDR3 protein, without DNA. Recorded for this sample: about 550,000 distinct CDR3 sequences. CDR3 length: 14 residues. The chain is built from TRBV12-3 or TRBV12-4 and TRBJ1-2. This clonotype originated in a man younger than 35 in good health. The sample was blood T cells: a sorted CD56 or NKG2C T cell subset, CD4+ or CD8+ T cells, or bulk PBMC T cells (not recorded which). The chain's CDR3 is CATRSPGRGYGYTF.